Listed below are T cell receptor beta chains from one sample, sequenced in a study of shared clonotypes between healthy human individuals. Using immunoSEQ multiplex PCR, the repertoire was profiled, and TCRdb retains in-frame clones only, with some absent. Altogether some 2.1 million clones are present, around 95% being singletons, with the ten largest covering more than 0.1%. The material sequenced was naive CD4+ T cells sorted from blood. These receptors all stem from a young man in good health. Both conserved end residues are part of each CDR3. Each record gives: V gene, clone size, J gene, CDR3 protein. Clone size, where shown, is once, few, many, or a class for clones that have expanded.

TRBV30	.	TRBJ2-2	CAWKGGSSFTGELFF
TRBV11-2	.	TRBJ1-6	CASSFRQGASPLHF
TRBV10-3	.	TRBJ2-7	CAISESGDGPYEQYF
TRBV7-9	.	TRBJ1-1	CASSPRGGAGNGTEAFF
TRBV2	.	TRBJ2-3	CASRYRDAGTDTQYF
TRBV5-1	.	TRBJ1-2	CASKQRTGDNYGYTF
TRBV5-1	.	TRBJ2-5	CASSLSGAETQYF
TRBV9	.	TRBJ1-3	CASSALQISGNTIYF
TRBV5-6	.	TRBJ2-1	CASSLASGSYNEQFF
TRBV5-1	.	TRBJ2-2	CASSTRDGPGELFF
TRBV19	.	TRBJ2-4	CASSIGDSLTRGNIQYF
TRBV10-3	.	TRBJ2-2	CAISLTVANTGELFF
TRBV9	.	TRBJ1-1	CASSSRTGQLNTEAFF
TRBV18	once	TRBJ2-2	CASSPLSRDGELFF
TRBV7-3	once	TRBJ1-1	CASSFDGISNTEAFF
TRBV2	once	TRBJ2-5	CASSGRRGGQETQYF
TRBV5-1	.	TRBJ2-7	CASSLAGTPYEQYF
TRBV6-5	.	TRBJ1-2	CASSYSRDSNYGYTF